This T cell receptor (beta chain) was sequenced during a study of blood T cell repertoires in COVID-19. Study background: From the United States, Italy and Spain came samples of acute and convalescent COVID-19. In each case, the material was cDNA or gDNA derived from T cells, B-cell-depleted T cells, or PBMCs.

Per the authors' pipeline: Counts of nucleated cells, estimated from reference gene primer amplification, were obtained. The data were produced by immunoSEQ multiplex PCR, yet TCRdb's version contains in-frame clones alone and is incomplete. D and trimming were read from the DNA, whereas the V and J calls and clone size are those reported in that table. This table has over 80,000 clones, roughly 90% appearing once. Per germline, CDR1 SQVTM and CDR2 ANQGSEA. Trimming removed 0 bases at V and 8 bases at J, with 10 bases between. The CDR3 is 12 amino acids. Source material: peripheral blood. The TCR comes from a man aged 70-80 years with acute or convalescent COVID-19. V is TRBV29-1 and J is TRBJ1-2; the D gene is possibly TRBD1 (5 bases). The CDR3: CSVEEGEEGYTF. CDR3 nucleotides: TGCAGCGTTGAAGAAGGGGAGGAAGGCTACACCTTC.